This T cell receptor (beta chain) was identified during a study of blood T cell repertoires in COVID-19. Across the whole study: Nucleic acid was either cDNA or gDNA, and it came from T cells, B-cell-depleted T cells, or PBMCs.

Germline CDR1 and CDR2: LNHDA and SQIVND (reference sequence). Trimming took 1 base from V and 2 from J, leaving 14 bases between them. The CDR3 is made up of 16 amino acids. Original handling: The authors estimated nucleated cell counts from reference gene primer amplification. Data came from immunoSEQ multiplex PCR; TCRdb stores just in-frame clones and leaves some out. The D gene and trimming were derived from the DNA, and the V and J assignments and clone size from that table. The sample includes roughly 70,000 clones, around nine tenths seen only once; the top ten take roughly 1.5%. The sample consisted of peripheral blood. This sequence originates from a man aged 50-60 years with acute or convalescent COVID-19. The J gene is TRBJ1-2, the V gene TRBV19; D might be TRBD1 (6 bases). CDR3 in amino acids: CASSIAAQGSNYGYTF. The DNA for the CDR3 is TGTGCCAGTAGTATAGCGGCACAGGGATCCAACTATGGCTACACCTTC.